This is a list of T cell receptor beta chains from one sample in a study of shared clonotypes between healthy human individuals. Generated by immunoSEQ multiplex PCR, the TCRdb table keeps only in-frame clones and is missing some. Of 550,000 to 600,000 clones in the sample, roughly 98% were seen once. The sample comprised naive CD8+ T cells sorted from blood. The receptors stem from a man aged 25-45 years in good health. Each CDR3 is given with its conserved first and last residue. A D gene is named only where the DNA matches it firmly. Some rows mark clone size as missing; the rest say once, few, many or name a class of expanded clone.

CDR3 | V | size | D | length
CASSLEFRLDRGSNTGELFF | TRBV11-2 | - | TRBD1 | 20
CASSQAFGQLGAGELFF | TRBV4-1 | - | - | 17
CASSQRMDRYSYEQYF | TRBV23-1 | - | - | 16
CASSLASGGYYNEQFF | TRBV28 | - | TRBD2 | 16
CASSGGQGGRTNEKLFF | TRBV2 | - | - | 17
CASSLGITYEQYF | TRBV7-8 | - | - | 13
CASSLRGRHGYTF | TRBV27 | - | - | 13
CASSQQGYGYTF | TRBV5-4 | - | - | 12
CASSKIPDTQYF | TRBV21-1 | - | - | 12
CASGTPGLAGGTYEQYF | TRBV2 | once | TRBD2 | 17
CASSPDRADTEAFF | TRBV5-5 | - | TRBD1 | 14
CASMGYDTDTQYF | TRBV6-5 | - | - | 13
CASSGRGGEQFF | TRBV7-9 | - | TRBD2 | 12
CASSDGWGTEAFF | TRBV25-1 | - | - | 13
CASSLLGAPNTQYF | TRBV27 | once | - | 14
CASSEYGVGYTF | TRBV9 | - | - | 12
CASSERLAGRTDTQYF | TRBV2 | - | TRBD2 | 16
CASSPNPGPTTYEQYF | TRBV11-2 | - | - | 16
CASSYGSYNEQFF | TRBV27 | - | - | 13
CASSLGTVNQPQHF | TRBV7-8 | - | - | 14
CASSLVGVNTEAFF | TRBV7-8 | - | - | 14
CASSEQARFGYTF | TRBV9 | - | - | 13
CSVRTGTGNTIYF | TRBV29-1 | - | TRBD1 | 13
CASSPSPQGLYEQYF | TRBV6-6 | - | - | 15
CASSQGAHNEQYF | TRBV4-3 | - | - | 13
CASSQDLGSYNEQFF | TRBV4-3 | - | - | 15
CASSDAGSYEQYF | TRBV27 | - | - | 13
CASSKGTGNTDTQYF | TRBV5-4 | - | TRBD1 | 15
CASRLAGANEQFF | TRBV7-3 | - | TRBD2 | 13
CSVDRGESYNEQFF | TRBV29-1 | - | - | 14
CASSDETSGRTDTQYF | TRBV9 | - | TRBD2 | 16
CASRGGVNEQYF | TRBV7-9 | - | - | 12
CASSLRPERSYEQYF | TRBV7-2 | - | - | 15
CAISESAAPYNEQFF | TRBV10-3 | - | - | 15
CASSQDTGNYEQYF | TRBV4-1 | - | - | 14
CASSPLTGAGVRGYTF | TRBV7-2 | - | TRBD1 | 16
CATSRDRGGDYGYTF | TRBV15 | once | - | 15
CASSSVWGRADTQYF | TRBV5-4 | - | - | 15
CASSQGHNKHRGAEAFF | TRBV4-3 | - | TRBD1 | 17
CASSYSRAGVYEQYF | TRBV6-5 | - | TRBD2 | 15
CASSLSGQNTGELFF | TRBV7-9 | - | - | 15
CASSANPGTSGYEQYF | TRBV9 | - | TRBD2 | 16
CASSLGAVHSTEAFF | TRBV7-6 | - | - | 15
CASSLTSTGELFF | TRBV7-7 | - | - | 13
CSVEVKWSYEQYF | TRBV29-1 | - | - | 13